Presented here are 23 T cell receptor beta chains from one specimen sequenced in a study of regulatory T cells in long-lasting Graves disease. Construction of the TCR beta libraries employed iRepertoire HTBI primers in conjunction with Arm-PCR of CDR3 regions. TCRdb fed the multiplex PCR reads into MiXCR, producing one record per CDR3 protein. The sample has about 460,000 distinct CDR3 sequences; around 15% are singletons. Time point of the sample: newly diagnosed GD, antithyroid drugs for less than 3 months. PBMCs were the source of the RNA used for TCR sequencing. A further study also used this sample, focusing on T cells in Graves' hyperthyroidism and ophthalmopathy.

Sequencing used peripheral blood mononuclear cells (PBMCs), obtained at new diagnosis, from a patient treated with antithyroid drugs. The receptors were sampled from a woman between 50 and 59 years old with Graves disease.

The gene calls are TRBV29-1 and TRBJ2-2, with 7 bases matching TRBD1. V gave up 6 bases and J gave up 4 bases; unmatched junction bases: 5. The germline V gene has CDR1 SQVTM and CDR2 ANQGSEA. The CDR3 has 13 residues. The CDR3 loop reads CSVGQVGTGELFF. In DNA, the CDR3 is TGCAGCGTCGGACAGGTGGGCACCGGGGAGCTGTTTTTT.

The table lists this clonotype with many counts. The V gene is TRBV6-1, the J gene TRBJ2-5, with TRBD2 identical over 7 bases. The CDR3 has 11 residues. Germline-derived CDR1 and CDR2 are MNHNS and SASEGT. V trimming: 7 bases; J trimming: 7 bases; junction bases outside the gene matches: 3. The CDR3, as DNA: TGTGCCAGCATTGGGAGGGGGACCCAGTACTTC. The encoded protein is CASIGRGTQYF.

The CDR3 reads CASRYTGGEQFF. The CDR3 DNA is TGTGCCAGTCGCTATACAGGGGGTGAGCAGTTCTTC. J is TRBJ2-1 and V is TRBV19; 8 positions agree with TRBD1. V lost 8 bases, J lost 9 bases, and 6 bases stayed unmatched. The germline V gene encodes CDR1 LNHDA and CDR2 SQIVND (reference sequence). CDR3 length: 12 residues.

Worth noting for this clonotype: A read error may be the cause here, since a much bigger clone is one base away. The CDR3 end shows no conserved phenylalanine or tryptophan, and so a read error is likely. The V gene is TRBV3-1, the J gene TRBJ2-7; D possibly uses TRBD1 or TRBD2 (5 bases each). CDR3 length: 12 residues. CDR1 LGHDT and CDR2 YNNKEL come from the germline V gene (reference sequence). V was trimmed by 5 bases and J by 5 bases, leaving 10 bases between them. Written as DNA, the CDR3 is TGTGCCAGCAGCACCGGGACCGACGAGCAGTACTCC. Translation: CASSTGTDEQYS.

The chain uses TRBV20-1 and TRBJ1-1, with D tentatively TRBD1 (6 bases). V lost 5 bases and J lost 3, with 16 bases in between. Germline V lookup: CDR1 DFQATT, CDR2 SNEGSKA (reference sequence). This CDR3 has 14 residues. In nucleotides, the CDR3 is TGCAGTGCTGTAACAGGGTCCGCTGACACTGAAGCTTTCTTT. The encoded protein is CSAVTGSADTEAFF.

This clonotype was seen a single time. This chain links TRBV27 with TRBJ2-1; 14 bases fit TRBD2. The CDR3 extends over 13 amino acids. V shed 5 bases, J shed 12 bases, and the junction held 3 bases outside the gene matches. Germline V lookup: CDR1 MNHEY, CDR2 SMNVEV (reference sequence). The CDR3 here is CASSRGTSGGQFF. DNA of the CDR3: TGTGCCAGCAGTAGAGGGACTAGCGGGGGGCAGTTCTTC.

The rearrangement joins TRBV20-1 to TRBJ2-7; D remains unclear. V was pared by 0 bases and J by 3 bases, with 9 bases between. In germline, CDR1 is DFQATT, CDR2 SNEGSKA (reference sequence). The CDR3 spans 13 residues. In DNA, the CDR3 is TGCAGTGCTAGAGATCTCGGCAACTACGAGCAGTACTTC. Protein product: CSARDLGNYEQYF.

V and J are TRBV20-1 and TRBJ1-5; the D is unclear. V was trimmed by 6 bases and J by 6 bases, leaving 21 bases between them. The germline V gene encodes CDR1 DFQATT and CDR2 SNEGSKA (reference sequence). The CDR3 is 15 amino acids. DNA of the CDR3: TGCAGTGCCAGTGCAGGCGGGCTTGAAAGTCAGCCCCAGCATTTT. It yields the protein CSASAGGLESQPQHF.

For this clonotype: The conserved phenylalanine or tryptophan normally closing the CDR3 is absent here, so this likely arose from a read error. The rearrangement joins TRBV29-1 to TRBJ1-1; TRBD1 agrees at 7 bases. The CDR3 is 16 residues long. Germline CDR1 reads SQVTM; CDR2 reads ANQGSEA. J gave up 3 bases and V 6 bases, and 16 bases lay outside the gene matches. As DNA, the CDR3 is TGCAGCGTCGCAGCCGTCACAGGGGCGTTGCACACTGAAGCTTTCCTT. Protein: CSVAAVTGALHTEAFL.

The rearrangement uses TRBV19 and TRBJ2-2; 10 positions agree with TRBD1. The CDR3 sequence is 14 residues long. Germline loops: CDR1 LNHDA, CDR2 SQIVND (reference sequence). V lost 5 bases, J lost 7 bases, and 4 bases stayed unmatched. The DNA of the CDR3 is TGTGCCAGTAGTTCGGGACAGGGGTTCGGGGAGCTGTTTTTT. Its translation is CASSSGQGFGELFF. Full variable domain (outside the CDR3, taken from reference TRBV19 and TRBJ2-2): DGGITQSPKYLFRKEGQNVTLSCEQNLNHDAMYWYRQDPGQGLRLIYYSQIVNDFQKGDIAEGYSVSREKKESFPLTVTSAQKNPTAFYLCASSSGQGFGELFFGEGSRLTVL.

This clonotype was seen a few times. The chain couples TRBV5-1 to TRBJ2-2, with 7 bases identical to TRBD2. Germline-derived CDR1 and CDR2 are SGHRS and YFSETQ. V shed 7 bases and J 5 bases; nucleotides not matched to a gene: 8. The CDR3 covers 14 residues. The CDR3 protein is CASRSWGGTGELFF. The CDR3 nucleotides are TGCGCCAGCCGCTCGTGGGGGGGAACCGGGGAGCTGTTTTTT.

This clonotype was found many times. CDR3 sequence reads: CASSQDSGRNSPLHF. The CDR3 DNA reads as TGTGCCAGCAGCCAAGATTCAGGGCGGAATTCACCCCTCCACTTT. The rearrangement joins TRBV3-1 to TRBJ1-6; tentative D call: TRBD1 (5 bases). Trimming cost V 0 bases and J 7 bases, with 10 bases left between them. This CDR3 region has 15 residues. Per germline, CDR1 LGHDT and CDR2 YNNKEL (reference sequence).

This clonotype was counted ten times or more. The rearrangement joins TRBV12-3 or TRBV12-4 to TRBJ2-1; TRBD1 aligns across 7 bases. This CDR3 spans 16 amino acids. Losses at the gene ends were 5 bases for V and 0 bases for J; bases not matched to a gene: 7. DNA of the CDR3: TGTGCCAGCAGTGGATTGGGACAGAGCTCCTACAATGAGCAGTTCTTC. This codes for CASSGLGQSSYNEQFF.

This clonotype came up many times. This chain connects TRBV6-2 or TRBV6-3 to TRBJ2-7; 8 nucleotides line up with TRBD2. This CDR3 has 15 residues. CDR1 is MNHEY, CDR2 SVGEGT, per germline. With V trimmed by 5 bases and J by 3 bases, 9 bases remained unmatched. CDR3 DNA sequence: TGTGCCAGCAGTGAGGAAGCGGGAGCAGGCTACGAGCAGTACTTC. Translated, it gives CASSEEAGAGYEQYF.

This clonotype showed up many times. The chain's CDR3 is CASSSTALAGEGEQFF. The DNA for the CDR3 is TGTGCCAGCAGCTCGACAGCTCTAGCGGGAGAGGGTGAGCAGTTCTTC. The V and J genes are TRBV9 and TRBJ2-1; 10 bases agree with TRBD2. The J segment lost 9 bases and the V segment lost 4 bases, leaving 13 bases of the junction unmatched. The CDR3 loop spans 16 amino acids. The germline V gene encodes CDR1 SGDLS and CDR2 YYNGEE.

At least ten counts were recorded for this clonotype. The chain uses TRBV4-1 and TRBJ2-7; D might be TRBD1 or TRBD2, each matching 5 bases. Germline loops: CDR1 MGHRA, CDR2 YSYEKL. The CDR3 spans 16 residues. Trimming left V 4 bases short and J 2 bases short, with 18 bases between. The CDR3 region has the DNA TGCGCCAGCAGCCGCGGGCAGGGAAGCGCTGCCTACGAGCAGTACTTC. Protein sequence: CASSRGQGSAAYEQYF.

This clonotype was seen many times. V gene TRBV12-3 or TRBV12-4 combines with J gene TRBJ1-2; 9 nucleotides line up with TRBD1. The CDR3 consists of 15 residues. The junction had 12 bases not matched to a gene; V was cut back by 5 bases and J by 8 bases. This CDR3 is CASSPPQGAIGGYTF. In DNA, the CDR3 is TGTGCCAGCAGTCCGCCACAGGGGGCGATAGGAGGCTACACCTTC.

The rearrangement links TRBV5-4 to TRBJ2-7; 10 bases map to TRBD2. Germline V gene data show CDR1 as SGHNT and CDR2 as YYREEE (reference sequence). The junction had 4 bases not matched to a gene; V was cut back by 4 bases and J by 0 bases. The CDR3 contains 15 residues. The CDR3 region is CASSQRTSGSYEQYF. As DNA, the CDR3 is TGTGCCAGCAGCCAAAGGACTAGCGGCTCCTACGAGCAGTACTTC.

This clonotype was seen repeatedly, ten times or more. J is TRBJ2-1 and V is TRBV29-1, with 9 positions matching TRBD2. Trimming at V came to 5 bases and at J to 0 bases, leaving 2 bases not matched to a gene. The CDR3 loop spans 14 amino acids. Germline lookup yields CDR1 SQVTM and CDR2 ANQGSEA. The CDR3 region is CSVSSGVSYNEQFF. The CDR3 DNA sequence: TGCAGCGTTTCTAGCGGGGTCTCCTACAATGAGCAGTTCTTC.

About this clonotype itself: With a much larger clone just one base away, this may be a read error. This chain links TRBV5-1 with TRBJ2-3; D assignment may be TRBD1 or TRBD2 (5 bases each). The CDR3 extends over 17 amino acids. The germline gives CDR1 SGHRS, CDR2 YFSETQ. The CDR3 protein is CVSSLGEGDGLTDTQYF. In DNA form, the CDR3 reads TGCGTCAGCAGCTTGGGGGAAGGGGACGGACTCACAGATACGCAGTATTTT.

The chain has TRBV20-1 and TRBJ2-6; 9 nucleotides match TRBD1. The germline V gene encodes CDR1 DFQATT and CDR2 SNEGSKA (reference sequence). This CDR3 is 17 amino acids long. Trimming cost V 3 bases and J 0 bases; bases outside gene matches: 6. DNA of the CDR3: TGCAGTGCTAGTGGGACAGGGTACCTCTCTGGGGCCAACGTCCTGACTTTC. This encodes CSASGTGYLSGANVLTF.

In its sample, this clonotype was seen a few times. The chain links TRBV6-5 to TRBJ2-1, with a tentative D call TRBD2 (7 bases). Germline CDR1 and CDR2: MNHEY and SVGAGI. V lost 0 bases, J lost 6 bases, and 12 bases lay in between. This CDR3 has 15 residues. CDR3 sequence: CASSYSGGLVNEQFF. CDR3 DNA: TGTGCCAGCAGTTACTCGGGGGGGCTCGTCAATGAGCAGTTCTTC.

This clonotype was seen a handful of times. The chain recombines TRBV10-2 with TRBJ1-5; no clear D gene. The CDR3 has 14 amino acids. V was cut by 0 bases and J by 9 bases, with 12 bases left in between. Germline V gene lookup returns CDR1 WSHSY and CDR2 SAAADI. The CDR3 reads CASSESAGPRPQHF. CDR3 bases: TGCGCCAGCAGTGAGTCGGCAGGCCCTAGGCCCCAGCATTTT.